This TCR beta chain is drawn from a study of post-analysis software for immune sequencing data (dated by TCRdb to the mid-2010s). For the study in its entirety: Disease courses on record covered relapsing-remitting, secondary progressive and progressive-relapsing multiple sclerosis, though some patients had no subtype annotation. Patient repertoires were compared against about a dozen previously published healthy control repertoires from donors aged 6 to 25 years. A subset of samples was prepared in parallel using single-end sample barcoding, then pooled and co-amplified after Illumina adapter ligation. General findings and caveats noted by the study authors: The control group was slightly older than the multiple sclerosis patient group. Significantly higher frequencies in patients than in controls were found for roughly 5 TRBV segments, including TRBV5-6, TRBV5-1 and TRBV20-1. Strong co-clustering of samples prepared in the same batch was shown by direct clustering with F measure, prompting a batch-effect correction. Normalized Chao1 diversity was significantly lower in multiple sclerosis patients than controls, suggesting substantial peripheral T-cell clonal expansion.

Its CDR3 holds 13 amino acids, cysteine through phenylalanine. Only the CDR3 DNA stays, 39 bases, in frame from base 1. CDR1 and CDR2 (KGHDR, SFDVKD) derive from the germline V gene. The junction shows trimming of 5 bases on V and 9 bases on J, and the gene matches do not reach 5 bases of it. To demonstrate the VDJtools post-analysis software, the study profiled TCR beta repertoires from the peripheral blood of approximately twelve young patients with multiple sclerosis. The multiple sclerosis patients were children and adolescents between roughly 6 and 15 years of age. Library preparation employed PCR. Sequencing took place on an Illumina HiSeq 2500. To reduce PCR and sequencing biases, unique molecular identifiers were built into the TCR beta cDNA libraries. Per 1 to 10 million input T cells, approximately 500,000 cDNA molecules were obtained, such that each molecule approximated one T cell. The patient libraries were prepared and sequenced with the same protocol used for the earlier healthy control dataset. Samples belonging to the same batch were prepared together, multiplexed and sequenced on a shared HiSeq lane. The source study handled its data this way. MIGEC handled the raw barcoded reads, throwing out single-read molecular identifier groups before consensus assembly and CDR3 extraction. Clonotype tables were post-analysed with VDJtools, and diversity was normalized by down-sampling all datasets to the smallest sample size. To correct batch-related cross-sample contamination, repertoire overlap clustering matched CDR3 amino acid sequences but not nucleotide sequences. Through fastp at Q25 and MiXCR, TCRdb rebuilt clones from the public reads, retaining in-frame beta chains. Rows matching on CDR3 protein sequence are summarized as one entry with the most common DNA and genes. The V and J calls shown here were made by TCRdb, not taken from the authors' results. The sample table shows about 770,000 distinct CDR3 sequences, and around 45% are seen once. The ten largest clones take up approximately 5% of the sample.

This clonotype was detected only a few times. What this receptor recognizes is not known. Base quality data are lacking; no much larger clone is found one base away. Sequenced: blood. Rearrangement joined TRBV24-1 to TRBJ2-1, with 8 junctional bases fitting TRBD1. This clonotype was obtained from a girl aged 5 to 17 with multiple sclerosis. The CDR3 region: CATSVAGGGEQFF. In nucleotides, the sequence is TGTGCCACCAGTGTGGCAGGGGGCGGTGAGCAGTTCTTC.